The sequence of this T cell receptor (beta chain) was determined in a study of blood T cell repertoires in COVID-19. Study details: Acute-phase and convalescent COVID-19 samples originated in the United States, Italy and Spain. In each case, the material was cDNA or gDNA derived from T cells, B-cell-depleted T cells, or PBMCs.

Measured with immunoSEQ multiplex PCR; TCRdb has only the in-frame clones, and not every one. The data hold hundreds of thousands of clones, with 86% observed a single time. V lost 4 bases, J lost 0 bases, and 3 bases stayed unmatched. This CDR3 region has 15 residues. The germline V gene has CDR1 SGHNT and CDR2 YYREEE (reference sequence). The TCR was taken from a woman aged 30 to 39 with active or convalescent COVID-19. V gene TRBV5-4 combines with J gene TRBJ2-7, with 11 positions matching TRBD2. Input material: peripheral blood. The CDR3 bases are TGTGCCAGCAGCCCGGGACTAGCGGACTCCTACGAGCAGTACTTC. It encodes CASSPGLADSYEQYF. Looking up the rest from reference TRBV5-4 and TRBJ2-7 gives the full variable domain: ETGVTQSPTHLIKTRGQQVTLRCSSQSGHNTVSWYQQALGQGPQFIFQYYREEENGRGNFPPRFSGLQFPNYSSELNVNALELDDSALYLCASSPGLADSYEQYFGPGTRLTVT.